The 5 T cell receptor beta chains given below trace back to one sample, sequenced in a study of blood T cell repertoires in COVID-19. Clones were sequenced by immunoSEQ multiplex PCR, and TCRdb holds only the in-frame ones, with some missing. The table has roughly 43,000 clones, under 90% seen once; the top ten hold about 4%. Sequencing was performed on peripheral blood. Every receptor here comes from a woman between 70 and 85 years old with acute or convalescent COVID-19.

The genes are TRBV7-9 and TRBJ1-5; possible D gene TRBD1, 6 bases. The CDR3 covers 15 residues. The V end was cut by 4 bases, the J end by 2 bases, with 12 bases between. Germline V lookup: CDR1 SEHNR, CDR2 FQNEAQ (reference sequence). In DNA, the CDR3 is TGTGCCAGCAGCTCTTACAGGGACGGCAATCAGCCCCAGCATTTT. This encodes CASSSYRDGNQPQHF.

The V and J genes are TRBV6-6 and TRBJ1-1; D unresolved. Germline V gene lookup returns CDR1 MNHNY and CDR2 SVGAGI (reference sequence). V was pared by 2 bases and J by 1 base, with 5 bases between. This CDR3 spans 13 amino acids. CDR3 in amino acids: CASSYIENTEAFF. For the CDR3, the DNA is TGTGCCAGCAGTTACATAGAGAACACTGAAGCTTTCTTT.

The V gene is TRBV15, the J gene TRBJ2-1; 12 nucleotides match TRBD2. Germline lookup yields CDR1 LNHNV and CDR2 YYDKDF (reference sequence). After removal of 8 bases from V and 8 bases from J, the junction contained 7 bases not matched to a gene. The CDR3 is 14 amino acids. CDR3 DNA sequence: TGTGCCACCTATCTAGCGGGAGGGCCCGATGAGCAGTTCTTC. Translating gives CATYLAGGPDEQFF. The whole variable domain, filled in from reference TRBV15 and TRBJ2-1, reads DAMVIQNPRYQVTQFGKPVTLSCSQTLNHNVMYWYQQKSSQAPKLLFHYYDKDFNNEADTPDNFQSRRPNTSFCFLDIRSPGLGDTAMYLCATYLAGGPDEQFFGPGTRLTVL.

The J gene is TRBJ1-2, the V gene TRBV28; a weak D match, TRBD1 (6 bases). V was pared by 6 bases and J by 5 bases, with 19 bases between. This CDR3 contains 15 residues. The germline CDR1 and CDR2 sequences are MDHEN and SYDVKM. The CDR3 DNA follows: TGTGCCAGCAGACCAACGGGCCAGGGGACATATGGCTACACCTTC. Translated: CASRPTGQGTYGYTF.

The chain links TRBV7-3 to TRBJ2-1; 7 nucleotides align to TRBD1. Germline CDR1 SGHTA, CDR2 FQGTGA. CDR3 size: 13 residues. Germline trimming cut 5 bases from V and 11 bases from J; bases unmatched to any gene: 9. The CDR3 region has the DNA TGTGCCAGCAGCCCAGTAGACAGGGCCAAGCAGTTCTTC. Amino acids: CASSPVDRAKQFF.